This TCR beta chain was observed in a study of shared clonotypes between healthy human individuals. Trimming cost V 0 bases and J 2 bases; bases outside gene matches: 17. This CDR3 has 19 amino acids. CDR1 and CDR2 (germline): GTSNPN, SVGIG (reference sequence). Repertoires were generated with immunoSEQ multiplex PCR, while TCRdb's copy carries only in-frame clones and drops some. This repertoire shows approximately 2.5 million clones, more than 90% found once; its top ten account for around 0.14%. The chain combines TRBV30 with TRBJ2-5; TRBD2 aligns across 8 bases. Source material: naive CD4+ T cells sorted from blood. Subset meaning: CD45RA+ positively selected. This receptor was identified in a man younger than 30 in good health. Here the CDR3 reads CAWSVRPRTGGLGQETQYF. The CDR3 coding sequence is TGTGCCTGGAGTGTACGGCCCCGGACGGGGGGGCTGGGTCAAGAGACCCAGTACTTC.